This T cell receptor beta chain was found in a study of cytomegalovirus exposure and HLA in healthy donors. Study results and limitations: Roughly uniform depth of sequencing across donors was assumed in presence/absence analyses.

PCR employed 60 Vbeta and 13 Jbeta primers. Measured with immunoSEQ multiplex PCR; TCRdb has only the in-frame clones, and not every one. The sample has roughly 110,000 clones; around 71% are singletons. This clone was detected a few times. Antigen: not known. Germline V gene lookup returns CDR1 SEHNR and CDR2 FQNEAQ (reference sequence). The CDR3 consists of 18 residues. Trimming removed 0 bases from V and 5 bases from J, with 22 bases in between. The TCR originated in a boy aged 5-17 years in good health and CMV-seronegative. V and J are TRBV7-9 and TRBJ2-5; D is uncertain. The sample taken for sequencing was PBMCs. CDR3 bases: TGTGCCAGCAGCTTAGCAATCTCGGCAGGCTTAAGACGGGAGACCCAGTACTTC. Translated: CASSLAISAGLRRETQYF. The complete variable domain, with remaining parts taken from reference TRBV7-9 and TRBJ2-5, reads DTGVSQNPRHKITKRGQNVTFRCDPISEHNRLYWYRQTLGQGPEFLTYFQNEAQLEKSRLLSDRFSAERPKGSFSTLEIQRTEQGDSAMYLCASSLAISAGLRRETQYFGPGTRLLVL.